A few counts support the clone carrying this T cell receptor beta chain. This CDR3 is 14 amino acids long. From germline, CDR1 is SGHTA and CDR2 FQGNSA. Trimming stripped 7 bases from V and 2 bases from J, with 11 bases between. As the sequencing template, cDNA was produced by extracting RNA and reverse transcribing it. Repertoires were generated with immunoSEQ multiplex PCR, while TCRdb's copy carries only in-frame clones and drops some. Of more than 85,000 clones in the sample, 35% to 50% are singletons; the top ten hold roughly 0.83%. This sample was taken from a study of CD8+ T cells in alopecia areata.

Sequencing was carried out using CD4+ T cells sorted from blood. The clonotype was recovered from a human donor with alopecia areata. This chain uses TRBV7-2 with TRBJ2-2; TRBD1 might be the D (5 bases). The CDR3, as DNA: TGTGCCAGCAACTTCCAGGGTAACACCGGGGAGCTGTTTTTT. This gives the protein CASNFQGNTGELFF. Complete variable domain (other parts from reference TRBV7-2 and TRBJ2-2): GAGVSQSPSNKVTEKGKDVELRCDPISGHTALYWYRQSLGQGLEFLIYFQGNSAPDKSGLPSDRFSAERTGGSVSTLTIQRTQQEDSAVYLCASNFQGNTGELFFGEGSRLTVL.